This is a list of T cell receptor beta chains from one sample in a study of TIL therapy for anti-PD-1-resistant metastatic lung cancer. Some clones are missing from TCRdb's copy, which holds only in-frame ones; the method was immunoSEQ multiplex PCR. In the table there are roughly 6,000 clones, about 60% of which are singletons. This sample comprised tumor tissue, obtained at baseline. Every receptor here comes from a person aged 25-79 years with non-small cell lung cancer. Each CDR3 is given with its conserved first and last residue. Fields, in order: J gene, D gene, clone size, V gene, CDR3 DNA, CDR3 protein. A D gene is named only where the DNA matches it firmly. The size field is filled for only some rows; it gives once, few, many or a size class.

j_gene: TRBJ1-5
d_gene: NA
abundance: NA
v_gene: TRBV7-8
CDR3nt: TGTGCCAGCAGCTTAGCGGTTGGGCAGGGCCATCAGCCCCAGCATTTT
CDR3aa: CASSLAVGQGHQPQHF

j_gene: TRBJ2-3
d_gene: TRBD2
abundance: NA
v_gene: TRBV6-4
CDR3nt: TGTGCCAGCAGTGAAGGGACTAGCGGGGGCACAGATACGCAGTATTTT
CDR3aa: CASSEGTSGGTDTQYF

j_gene: TRBJ1-1
d_gene: NA
abundance: NA
v_gene: TRBV18
CDR3nt: TGTGCCAGCTCACCACGACAGGAACTCACTGAAGCTTTCTTT
CDR3aa: CASSPRQELTEAFF

j_gene: TRBJ2-4
d_gene: NA
abundance: NA
v_gene: TRBV9
CDR3nt: TGTGCCAGCAGCGTTCCGGGGGCCAAAAACATTCAGTACTTC
CDR3aa: CASSVPGAKNIQYF

j_gene: TRBJ1-3
d_gene: NA
abundance: few
v_gene: TRBV7-9
CDR3nt: TGTGCCAGCAGCCCGACCGACCGTGGAAACACCATATATTTT
CDR3aa: CASSPTDRGNTIYF

j_gene: TRBJ1-5
d_gene: NA
abundance: NA
v_gene: TRBV28
CDR3nt: TGTGCCAGCAGGACAGGTTATCAGCCCCAGCATTTT
CDR3aa: CASRTGYQPQHF

j_gene: TRBJ2-6
d_gene: NA
abundance: NA
v_gene: TRBV27
CDR3nt: TGTGCCAGCAGTTTATGGGCAGCTGGGGCCAACGTCCTGACTTTC
CDR3aa: CASSLWAAGANVLTF

j_gene: TRBJ2-6
d_gene: NA
abundance: NA
v_gene: TRBV5-1
CDR3nt: TGCGCCAGCAGCTTGCAGGGGACCGGGGCCAACGTCCTGACTTTC
CDR3aa: CASSLQGTGANVLTF

j_gene: TRBJ1-2
d_gene: NA
abundance: NA
v_gene: TRBV12-3/TRBV12-4
CDR3nt: TGTGCCAGCAGTTTGGAGGGGCGAGGCTACACCTTC
CDR3aa: CASSLEGRGYTF

j_gene: TRBJ1-1
d_gene: NA
abundance: NA
v_gene: TRBV30
CDR3nt: TGTGCCTGGAGCCCGAGGGCGGGGGAAGCTTTCTTT
CDR3aa: CAWSPRAGEAFF

j_gene: TRBJ1-2
d_gene: NA
abundance: NA
v_gene: TRBV10-2
CDR3nt: TGCGCCAGCAGTGAGCGGTGGGAGGCCTTTAACTATGGCTACACCTTC
CDR3aa: CASSERWEAFNYGYTF

j_gene: TRBJ1-5
d_gene: NA
abundance: NA
v_gene: TRBV24-1
CDR3nt: TGTGCCACCAGTGATTTTAGGTTTAGCCAGCCCCAGCATTTT
CDR3aa: CATSDFRFSQPQHF

j_gene: TRBJ1-6
d_gene: NA
abundance: NA
v_gene: TRBV6-5
CDR3nt: TGTGCCAGCGGGAAGGACTCCTATAATTCACCCCTCCACTTT
CDR3aa: CASGKDSYNSPLHF

j_gene: TRBJ1-3
d_gene: NA
abundance: NA
v_gene: TRBV28
CDR3nt: TGTGCCAGCATGACACCGGGACATTTTTTCTCTGGAAACACCATATATTTT
CDR3aa: CASMTPGHFFSGNTIYF

j_gene: TRBJ2-7
d_gene: TRBD1
abundance: few
v_gene: TRBV10-2
CDR3nt: TGCGCCACCAAGACAGGGGGCGGCTACGAGCAGTACTTC
CDR3aa: CATKTGGGYEQYF

j_gene: TRBJ2-4
d_gene: NA
abundance: NA
v_gene: TRBV29-1
CDR3nt: TGCAGCGCCGGACTTCAAAACATTCAGTACTTC
CDR3aa: CSAGLQNIQYF